The sequence of this T cell receptor beta chain was determined in a study of blood T cell repertoires in COVID-19. Study at large: Donors in the United States, Italy and Spain gave samples during acute or convalescent COVID-19. The analysed material was cDNA or gDNA that came from T cells, B-cell-depleted T cells, or PBMCs.

Germline assignment: CDR1 DFQATT and CDR2 SNEGSKA (reference sequence). This CDR3 is built from 19 residues. Trimming left V 3 bases short and J 0 bases short, with 24 bases between. How the authors handled the data: Reference gene primer amplification in the assay estimated nucleated cell counts. Produced via immunoSEQ multiplex PCR; TCRdb's table is partial and in-frame only. V and J calls plus clone size are reproduced from that table; the DNA served to infer D and trimming. The data show approximately 90,000 clones, more than 75% seen once. This rearrangement joins TRBV20-1 to TRBJ1-5, with D possibly being TRBD1 (6 bases). This TCR was sampled from a human donor in a cohort sampled during active COVID-19. Sequencing used peripheral blood. The CDR3 sequence is CSASWQGKGRYFSNQPQHF. The CDR3 DNA reads TGCAGTGCTAGTTGGCAGGGGAAGGGAAGGTACTTTAGCAATCAGCCCCAGCATTTT.